A single sample gave rise to the 7 T cell receptor beta chains below, sequenced in a study of T cells in Graves' hyperthyroidism and ophthalmopathy. What was amplified from RNA transcripts were TCR beta CDR3 regions. Initially, a first-round RT-PCR of the TCR CDR3 employed the HTBI primer set. TCRdb used MiXCR to reprocess the multiplex PCR reads, holding one entry per CDR3 protein. The top ten clones hold over 15% of a sample with 690,000 or so distinct CDR3 sequences, about 17% of them seen once. Sequenced material: blood. The receptors were gathered from a woman between 50 and 59 years old with Graves' hyperthyroidism that later progressed to Graves' ophthalmopathy.

The chain combines TRBV15 with TRBJ2-1; no clear D. This CDR3 region has 12 residues. V lost 3 bases and J 8 bases, leaving 8 bases between the germline ends. Germline V gives CDR1 LNHNV, CDR2 YYDKDF (reference sequence). Here the CDR3 reads CATSSPFDEQFF. The CDR3 DNA is TGTGCCACCAGCAGCCCTTTTGATGAGCAGTTCTTC. The variable domain in full, with the rest retrieved from reference TRBV15 and TRBJ2-1, is DAMVIQNPRYQVTQFGKPVTLSCSQTLNHNVMYWYQQKSSQAPKLLFHYYDKDFNNEADTPDNFQSRRPNTSFCFLDIRSPGLGDTAMYLCATSSPFDEQFFGPGTRLTVL.

This clonotype was seen a few times. This chain connects TRBV6-1 to TRBJ2-7; a possible D gene is TRBD2 (5 bases). Germline loops: CDR1 MNHNS, CDR2 SASEGT. The length of the CDR3 is 13 residues. The V and J ends lost 8 bases and 6 bases respectively, with 17 bases between them. For the CDR3, the DNA is TGTGCCAGCCTATACAACGGACTCTCCGAGCAGTACTTC. It encodes CASLYNGLSEQYF.

This clonotype was recorded many times. The V and J genes are TRBV20-1 and TRBJ2-7, with a weak D call TRBD2 (7 bases). Germline V gene data show CDR1 as DFQATT and CDR2 as SNEGSKA (reference sequence). CDR3 length: 17 residues. Trimming removed 2 bases from V and 3 bases from J, with 23 bases in between. Here the CDR3 DNA reads TGCAGTGCTAGAACCCACCACCGAGGGGGGGAATACTACGAGCAGTACTTC. This encodes CSARTHHRGGEYYEQYF.

Note on this clonotype: This could be a read error, since a much larger clone is one nucleotide away. V is TRBV2 and J is TRBJ1-5; TRBD1 might be the D (6 bases). Germline CDR1 and CDR2: SNHLY and FYNNEI. V lost 6 bases and J lost 6, with 15 bases in between. The CDR3 runs 14 residues. CDR3 nucleotides: TGTGCCAGCAGCGTACAGGGCGGTGGTCAGCCCCAGCATTTT. Residues: CASSVQGGGQPQHF.

The count of this clonotype is one. This sequence joins TRBV20-1 and TRBJ1-5, with D unresolved. Trimming stripped 5 bases from V and 4 bases from J, with 15 bases between. The CDR3 covers 14 residues. CDR1 is DFQATT and CDR2 is SNEGSKA in the germline V gene (reference sequence). The CDR3 here is CSAGEPDGNQPQHF. The DNA for the CDR3 is TGCAGTGCTGGCGAACCGGACGGTAATCAGCCCCAGCATTTT.

This clonotype was observed a handful of times. The V call is TRBV15, the J call TRBJ2-7, with a weak D call TRBD2 (6 bases). V was pared by 0 bases and J by 2 bases, with 8 bases between. Germline V gene data show CDR1 as LNHNV and CDR2 as YYDKDF (reference sequence). CDR3 length: 14 amino acids. DNA for the CDR3: TGTGCCACCAGCAGAGACAGGGAGGCCTACGAGCAGTACTTC. Protein: CATSRDREAYEQYF.

This clonotype was recorded a few times. The chain links TRBV12-3 or TRBV12-4 to TRBJ2-2; D is unresolved. Trimming pared 6 bases from V and 0 bases from J, leaving 11 bases between. This CDR3 has 15 residues. The CDR3 region has the DNA TGTGCCAGCAGCCCCACCTTAGCGAACACCGGGGAGCTGTTTTTT. The encoded protein is CASSPTLANTGELFF.